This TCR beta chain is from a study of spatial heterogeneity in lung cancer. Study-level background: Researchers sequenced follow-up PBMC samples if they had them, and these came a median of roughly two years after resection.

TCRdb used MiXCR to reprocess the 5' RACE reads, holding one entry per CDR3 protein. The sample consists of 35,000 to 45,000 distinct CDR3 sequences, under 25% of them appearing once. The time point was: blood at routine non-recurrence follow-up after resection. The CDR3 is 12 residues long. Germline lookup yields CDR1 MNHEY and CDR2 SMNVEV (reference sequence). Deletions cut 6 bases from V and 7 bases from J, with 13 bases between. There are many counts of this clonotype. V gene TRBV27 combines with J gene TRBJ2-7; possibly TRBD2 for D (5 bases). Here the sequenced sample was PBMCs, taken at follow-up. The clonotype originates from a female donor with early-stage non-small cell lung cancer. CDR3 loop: CASRRASDEQYV. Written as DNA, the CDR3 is TGTGCCAGCAGGAGGGCCTCGGATGAGCAGTACGTC.